This T cell receptor beta chain was obtained from a study of T cells in Graves' hyperthyroidism and ophthalmopathy. TCR beta CDR3 sequences were amplified from RNA transcripts. When the TCR CDR3 underwent first-round RT-PCR, the HTBI primer set was used. TCRdb ran MiXCR on the multiplex PCR reads and lists one entry per CDR3 protein. The sample consists of about 600,000 distinct CDR3 sequences, about 14% of them appearing once. This clonotype showed up many times. This CDR3 has 20 amino acids. Germline CDR1 and CDR2: SGHRS and YFSETQ. The V end lost 0 bases, the J end lost 7 bases, and 31 bases lay between the germline ends.

The sequence was collected from a woman aged 45-59 years with Graves' ophthalmopathy. V is TRBV5-1 and J is TRBJ1-1, with a weak D call TRBD1 (6 bases). Sequencing was carried out using blood. The CDR3 reads CASSLGHTTDVWVPQGEAFF. For the CDR3, the DNA is TGCGCCAGCAGCTTGGGCCACACAACGGATGTTTGGGTACCACAGGGTGAAGCTTTCTTT. The full variable domain, completed using reference TRBV5-1 and TRBJ1-1, is KAGVTQTPRYLIKTRGQQVTLSCSPISGHRSVSWYQQTPGQGLQFLFEYFSETQRNKGNFPGRFSGRQFSNSRSEMNVSTLELGDSALYLCASSLGHTTDVWVPQGEAFFGQGTRLTVV.